The clone carrying this T cell receptor beta chain has just one count. The CDR3 is made up of 16 amino acids. Losses at the gene ends were 2 bases for V and 4 bases for J; bases not matched to a gene: 9. Germline values: CDR1 SGHTA, CDR2 FQGNSA. These data are taken from a study of T cell responses to AZD1222 COVID-19 vaccine. The method was immunoSEQ multiplex PCR; TCRdb's version includes in-frame clones alone and lacks a portion of them. In the table there are approximately 80,000 clones, roughly 90% of which are singletons. This sample comprised peripheral blood, obtained 28 days after the second AZD1222 dose. The clonotype originates from an adult who received the AZD1222 COVID-19 vaccine. This chain links TRBV7-2 with TRBJ2-7; TRBD2 matches at 9 bases. The CDR3 region is CASSLRFSGSSYEQYF. As DNA, the CDR3 is TGTGCCAGCAGCTTAAGATTTAGCGGGAGTTCGTACGAGCAGTACTTC.